This T cell receptor beta chain was sequenced during a study of neurological immune-mediated disorders. For the study at large: The disease course was relapsing-remitting in some 30 and secondary progressive in about 9% of the 34 multiple sclerosis patients.

V was clipped by 1 base and J by 4 bases; unmatched bases: 5. Per germline, CDR1 DFQATT and CDR2 SNEGSKA (reference sequence). The CDR3 is 15 residues long. Whole-study findings and limits: The expanded clones of different subjects shared no CDR3 amino acid sequences (suggesting private repertoires in all groups).

This clonotype was picked up many times. Its antigen is as yet unknown. The cDNA was generated through 5'RACE incorporating 10-nucleotide random UMIs. Every sequencing run produced over 190 million TCR-beta sequences that came from 15-18 subjects. TCRdb re-called the 5' RACE reads with MiXCR, one entry per CDR3 protein. Here the sample spans 25,000 to 30,000 distinct CDR3 sequences, 3% to 3.5% being singletons. This receptor was identified in a woman in her twenties or thirties with multiple sclerosis. The source material was PBMCs. This chain uses TRBV20-1 with TRBJ2-4; 9 nucleotides align to TRBD2. CDR3 region: CSARVSGREKNIQYF. CDR3 in DNA: TGCAGTGCTAGAGTTAGCGGGAGAGAGAAAAACATTCAGTACTTC.